This entry lists 21 T cell receptor beta chains sequenced from one sample in a study of cytomegalovirus exposure and HLA in healthy donors. The primer mix had 60 Vbeta and 13 Jbeta primers. The protocol was immunoSEQ multiplex PCR, while the TCRdb copy is restricted to in-frame clones and leaves out a portion. The sample holds about 74,000 clones. Material: PBMCs. All receptors derive from a female donor in good health and CMV-seropositive.

V and J are TRBV5-1 and TRBJ2-7; 9 nucleotides line up with TRBD1. With V trimmed by 4 bases and J by 2 bases, 4 bases remained unmatched. The CDR3 runs 14 residues. Germline V lookup: CDR1 SGHRS, CDR2 YFSETQ. The CDR3 reads CASSRGQGTYEQYF. CDR3 in DNA: TGCGCCAGCAGCCGAGGACAGGGGACCTACGAGCAGTACTTC.

V and J are TRBV11-2 and TRBJ2-7, with TRBD2 identical over 9 bases. CDR1 is SGHAT and CDR2 is FQNNGV in the germline V gene. The CDR3 runs 15 residues. J lost 1 base, V lost 4 bases, and 5 bases had no gene match. The CDR3 reads CASSSYSGGSYEQYF. As DNA, the CDR3 is TGTGCCAGCAGCTCCTATAGCGGGGGATCCTACGAGCAGTACTTC. The full variable domain, completed using reference TRBV11-2 and TRBJ2-7, is EAGVAQSPRYKIIEKRQSVAFWCNPISGHATLYWYQQILGQGPKLLIQFQNNGVVDDSQLPKDRFSAERLKGVDSTLKIQPAKLEDSAVYLCASSSYSGGSYEQYFGPGTRLTVT.

The J gene is TRBJ1-1, the V gene TRBV5-1; unclear D gene. Trimming took 0 bases from V and 0 from J, leaving 12 bases between them. The V gene's germline CDR1 is SGHRS and CDR2 YFSETQ. CDR3 length: 16 residues. The chain's CDR3 is CASSLEQLPLNTEAFF. Here the CDR3 DNA reads TGCGCCAGCAGCTTGGAACAGTTACCTCTGAACACTGAAGCTTTCTTT.

The V and J genes are TRBV25-1 and TRBJ1-2, with D possibly matching TRBD1 (6 bases). The germline V gene encodes CDR1 MGHDK and CDR2 SYGVNS. Trimming shortened V by 2 bases and J by 6 bases, and 10 bases separated the two germline ends. CDR3 length equals 13 residues. CDR3 nucleotide sequence: TGTGCCAGCAGTGAAAACAGGGCTCATGGCTACACCTTC. The encoded protein is CASSENRAHGYTF.

With respect to this clone: Within the sample, other DNA sequences also encode this same CDR3. The chain recombines TRBV9 with TRBJ2-6; D perhaps matches TRBD1 (6 bases). V was pared by 2 bases and J by 2 bases, with 8 bases between. The CDR3 loop spans 15 amino acids. Germline CDR1 reads SGDLS; CDR2 reads YYNGEE. The DNA of the CDR3 is TGTGCCAGCAGCGTCACAGGGACTGGGGCCAACGTCCTGACTTTC. Translated, it gives CASSVTGTGANVLTF. The full variable domain, completed using reference TRBV9 and TRBJ2-6, is DSGVTQTPKHLITATGQRVTLRCSPRSGDLSVYWYQQSLDQGLQFLIQYYNGEERAKGNILERFSAQQFPDLHSELNLSSLELGDSALYFCASSVTGTGANVLTFGAGSRLTVL.

The rearrangement links TRBV7-2 to TRBJ1-1; D possibly corresponds to TRBD1 (5 bases). The CDR3 runs to 13 residues. Germline V gene sequence: CDR1 SGHTA, CDR2 FQGNSA. The germline V and J ends were trimmed by 5 bases and 6 bases, with 13 bases remaining between them. The CDR3 bases are TGTGCCAGCAGCGGATTGCAGGGCGCTGAAGCTTTCTTT. This encodes CASSGLQGAEAFF.

The chain combines TRBV29-1 with TRBJ2-3; 11 bases line up with TRBD1. Germline V gene sequence: CDR1 SQVTM, CDR2 ANQGSEA. CDR3 length: 12 residues. J gave up 11 bases and V 5 bases, and 6 bases lay outside the gene matches. The CDR3 spells CSVRGTGGRQYF. The DNA of the CDR3 is TGCAGCGTTAGAGGGACAGGGGGGAGGCAGTATTTT.

The V and J genes are TRBV28 and TRBJ1-2, with a tentative D call TRBD1 (5 bases). The germline V gene has CDR1 MDHEN and CDR2 SYDVKM. Trimming took 3 bases from V and 4 from J, leaving 15 bases between them. The CDR3 is made up of 15 amino acids. CDR3 amino acids: CASSFPGRGLYGYTF. DNA of the CDR3: TGTGCCAGCAGTTTCCCGGGACGGGGACTCTATGGCTACACCTTC.

In regard to this clone: The junction shows a germline mismatch at one end, possibly a read error. The identical CDR3 is also encoded by other nucleotide sequences in the sample. V usage is TRBV30 and J usage is TRBJ2-3; 8 nucleotides agree with TRBD2. This CDR3 has 16 residues. Germline CDR1 is GTSNPN and CDR2 is SVGIG (reference sequence). The CDR3 DNA is TGCGCCTCCAGCCCGGGGATAGCGGGACCCACAGATACGCAGTATTTT. Encoded protein: CASSPGIAGPTDTQYF. The full variable domain, rest sourced from reference TRBV30 and TRBJ2-3, is SQTIHQWPATLVQPVGSPLSLECTVEGTSNPNLYWYRQAAGRGLQLLFYSVGIGQISSEVPQNLSASRPQDRQFILSSKKLLLSDSGFYLCASSPGIAGPTDTQYFGPGTRLTVL.

The chain is built from TRBV7-9 and TRBJ1-2; D uncertain. This CDR3 is 14 amino acids long. V lost 1 base, J lost 7 bases, and 13 bases lay in between. CDR1 and CDR2 (germline): SEHNR, FQNEAQ (reference sequence). This CDR3 reads CASSLEPRRGGYTF. The CDR3 bases are TGTGCCAGCAGCTTAGAACCCCGGCGGGGTGGCTACACCTTC. Complete variable domain (other parts from reference TRBV7-9 and TRBJ1-2): DTGVSQNPRHKITKRGQNVTFRCDPISEHNRLYWYRQTLGQGPEFLTYFQNEAQLEKSRLLSDRFSAERPKGSFSTLEIQRTEQGDSAMYLCASSLEPRRGGYTFGSGTRLTVV.

The chain uses TRBV19 and TRBJ1-5; weak D call: TRBD1 (5 bases). V was clipped by 7 bases and J by 1 base, with 23 bases between them. CDR1 and CDR2 (germline): LNHDA, SQIVND (reference sequence). The CDR3 contains 18 residues. The CDR3 DNA follows: TGTGCCAGTACCGCCTTCGGGGGGGGAACGTGGAGCAATCAGCCCCAGCATTTT. Translation gives CASTAFGGGTWSNQPQHF.

The chain links TRBV30 to TRBJ2-1; 9 bases are shared with TRBD2. Trimming took 8 bases from V and 1 from J; bases not matched to a gene: 18. In germline, CDR1 is GTSNPN, CDR2 SVGIG (reference sequence). This CDR3 spans 18 amino acids. The CDR3 DNA is TGTGCCACTGAGACAGGGTGGCTAGCGGGGAGATCCTACAATGAGCAGTTCTTC. Encoded protein: CATETGWLAGRSYNEQFF.

The chain employs TRBV5-1 and TRBJ1-2; the D gene is possibly TRBD1 (6 bases). Between the trimmed V and J ends, which lost 2 bases and 4 bases, there was a span of 15 bases. The V gene's germline CDR1 is SGHRS and CDR2 YFSETQ. CDR3 length equals 15 residues. CDR3 sequence: CASSLQGGDAYGYTF. The CDR3 DNA follows: TGCGCCAGCAGCTTACAGGGCGGAGATGCCTATGGCTACACCTTC.

This chain uses TRBV19 with TRBJ2-4; D not certain. The V gene lost 5 bases and the J gene lost 8 bases, with 10 bases spanning the gap. CDR1 LNHDA and CDR2 SQIVND come from the germline V gene (reference sequence). CDR3 length equals 12 residues. As DNA, the CDR3 is TGTGCCAGTAGTCGGCAGGTCGACATTCAGTACTTC. Translated, it gives CASSRQVDIQYF.

The chain recombines TRBV29-1 with TRBJ2-3; TRBD2 matches 9 bases. CDR1 and CDR2 (germline): SQVTM, ANQGSEA. With V trimmed by 7 bases and J by 4 bases, 9 bases remained unmatched. The CDR3 sequence is 14 residues long. The CDR3 here is CSAERGGAADTQYF. The CDR3 bases are TGCAGCGCTGAGCGCGGGGGGGCAGCAGATACGCAGTATTTT.

The CDR3 is CASSPDRTYEQYF. CDR3 in DNA: TGTGCCAGCAGCCCGGACAGGACCTACGAGCAGTACTTC. This chain joins TRBV5-6 and TRBJ2-7; 7 bases match TRBD1. There are 13 residues in the CDR3. The J segment lost 2 bases and the V segment lost 4 bases, leaving 3 bases of the junction unmatched. Germline CDR1 SGHDT, CDR2 YYEEEE.

The chain uses TRBV2 and TRBJ2-1; D unresolved. Trimming cost V 2 bases and J 4 bases, with 9 bases left between them. The CDR3 length is 14 residues. The germline V gene encodes CDR1 SNHLY and CDR2 FYNNEI. Here the CDR3 DNA reads TGTGCCAGCAGTGAAAGTAGCCTTTACAATGAGCAGTTCTTC. This gives the protein CASSESSLYNEQFF. Full variable domain (missing parts from reference TRBV2 and TRBJ2-1): EPEVTQTPSHQVTQMGQEVILRCVPISNHLYFYWYRQILGQKVEFLVSFYNNEISEKSEIFDDQFSVERPDGSNFTLKIRSTKLEDSAMYFCASSESSLYNEQFFGPGTRLTVL.

The DNA of the CDR3 is TGCGCCAGCAGCCTGACGGGGACTAGCCAAAACTATGGCTACACCTTC. This encodes CASSLTGTSQNYGYTF. The V call is TRBV4-3, the J call TRBJ1-2, with D possibly TRBD1 on 5 matching bases. V lost 4 bases and J lost 2, with 17 bases in between. Germline V CDR1 and CDR2: LGHNA, YSLEER. The CDR3 loop spans 16 amino acids.

The chain employs TRBV27 and TRBJ2-7, with D unclear. This CDR3 region has 12 residues. V shed 4 bases and J shed 4 bases, with 8 bases lying between them. Looked up from germline, CDR1 is MNHEY and CDR2 is SMNVEV (reference sequence). The CDR3, as DNA: TGTGCCAGCAGTTCCGGGTTGTACGAGCAGTACTTC. Translated: CASSSGLYEQYF.

The genes are TRBV27 and TRBJ2-3; 8 nucleotides match TRBD1. J was trimmed by 7 bases and V by 5 bases; bases with no gene match: 11. This CDR3 has 15 residues. Germline loops: CDR1 MNHEY, CDR2 SMNVEV (reference sequence). CDR3 amino acids: CASSGAGGKANTQYF. The CDR3 DNA reads TGTGCCAGCAGTGGGGCAGGGGGCAAAGCAAATACGCAGTATTTT.

The chain links TRBV5-6 to TRBJ2-7; D is unresolved. V dropped 0 bases and J dropped 2 bases, with 3 bases sitting between them. Germline-derived CDR1 and CDR2 are SGHDT and YYEEEE. CDR3 length: 12 residues. CDR3 in DNA: TGTGCCAGCAGCTTGGCCGCCTACGAGCAGTACTTC. Encoded protein: CASSLAAYEQYF.